The text below deals with one T cell receptor beta chain. No antigen is known for it. This entry belongs to a study of vaccination effects on CD4 cells after COVID-19. This CDR3 contains 14 residues. Unmatched junction bases numbered 10, after V lost 5 bases and J lost 8 bases. Germline V gives CDR1 SGHAT, CDR2 FQNNGV. ViraFEST used viral peptide pools to expand antigen-specific CD4+ T cells before sequencing. Culture proceeded for about ten days, and CD4+ T cells were then isolated. Two-dose vaccination with either BNT162b2 or mRNA-1273 was given to the participants. IL-2 medium was substituted for half the medium on days 3 and 7. Produced via immunoSEQ multiplex PCR; TCRdb's table is partial and in-frame only. The sample contains around 20,000 clones, around 77% of which appear only once.

The TCR comes from a human donor who received a COVID-19 vaccine. The V gene is TRBV11-2, the J gene TRBJ1-2; 8 bases are a match to TRBD1. The specimen comprised CD4+ T cells from PBMCs cultured with HCoV-229E spike peptides, sampled after COVID-19 vaccination. The CDR3 loop reads CASSPGQGGYGYTF. The CDR3 DNA reads TGTGCCAGCAGCCCCGGACAGGGAGGTTACGGCTACACCTTC.